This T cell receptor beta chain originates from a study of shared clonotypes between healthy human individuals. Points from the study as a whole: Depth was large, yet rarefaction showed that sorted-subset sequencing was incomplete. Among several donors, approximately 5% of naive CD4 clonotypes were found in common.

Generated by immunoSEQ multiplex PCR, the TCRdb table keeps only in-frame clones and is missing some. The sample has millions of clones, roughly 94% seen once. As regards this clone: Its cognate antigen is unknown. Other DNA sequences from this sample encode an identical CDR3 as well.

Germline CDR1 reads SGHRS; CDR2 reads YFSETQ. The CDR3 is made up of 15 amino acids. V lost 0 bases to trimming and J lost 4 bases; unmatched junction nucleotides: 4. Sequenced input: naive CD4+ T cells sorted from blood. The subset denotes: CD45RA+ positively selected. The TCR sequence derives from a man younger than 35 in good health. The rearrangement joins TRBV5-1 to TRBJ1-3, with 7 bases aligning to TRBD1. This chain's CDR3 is CASSLEGARGNTIYF. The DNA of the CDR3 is TGCGCCAGCAGCTTGGAGGGGGCGCGGGGAAACACCATATATTTT.